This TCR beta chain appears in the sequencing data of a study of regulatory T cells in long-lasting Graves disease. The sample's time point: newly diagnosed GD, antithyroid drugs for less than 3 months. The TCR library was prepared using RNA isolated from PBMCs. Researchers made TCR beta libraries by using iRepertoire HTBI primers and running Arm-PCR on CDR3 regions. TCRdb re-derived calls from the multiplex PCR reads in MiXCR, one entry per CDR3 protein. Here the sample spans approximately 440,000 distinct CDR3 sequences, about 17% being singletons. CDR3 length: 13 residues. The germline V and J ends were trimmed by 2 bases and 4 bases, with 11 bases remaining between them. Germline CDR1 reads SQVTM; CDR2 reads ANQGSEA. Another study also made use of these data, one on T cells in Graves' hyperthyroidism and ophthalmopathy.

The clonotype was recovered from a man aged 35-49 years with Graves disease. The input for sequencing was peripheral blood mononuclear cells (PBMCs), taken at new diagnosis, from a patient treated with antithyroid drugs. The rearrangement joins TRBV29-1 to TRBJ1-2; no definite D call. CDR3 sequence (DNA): TGCAGCGTTGAAACCTTTTCTACCTATGGCTACACCTTC. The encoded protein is CSVETFSTYGYTF.